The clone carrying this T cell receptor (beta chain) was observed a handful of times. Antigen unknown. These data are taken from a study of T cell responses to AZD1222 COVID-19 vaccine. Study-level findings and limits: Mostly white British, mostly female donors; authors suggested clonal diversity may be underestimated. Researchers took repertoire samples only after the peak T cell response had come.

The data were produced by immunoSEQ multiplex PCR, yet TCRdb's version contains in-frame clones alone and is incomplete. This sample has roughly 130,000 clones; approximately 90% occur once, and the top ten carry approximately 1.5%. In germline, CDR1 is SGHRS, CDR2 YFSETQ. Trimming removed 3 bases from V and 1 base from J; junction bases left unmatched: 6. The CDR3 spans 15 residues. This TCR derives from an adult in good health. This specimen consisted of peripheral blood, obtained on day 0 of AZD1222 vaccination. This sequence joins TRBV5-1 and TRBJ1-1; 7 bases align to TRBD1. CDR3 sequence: CASSWGRDRNTEAFF. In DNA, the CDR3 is TGCGCCAGCAGCTGGGGGAGGGACAGGAACACTGAAGCTTTCTTT.